Included here is one TCR beta chain sequence, with context. Assay: immunoSEQ multiplex PCR; the TCRdb copy retains only in-frame clones and omits some. This table holds 50,000 to 60,000 clones, about nine tenths found once. Trimming stripped 0 bases from V and 8 bases from J, with 13 bases between. The germline V gene encodes CDR1 GTSNPN and CDR2 SVGIG (reference sequence). This CDR3 is built from 14 residues. The data were obtained in a study of T cell changes during pregnancy in multiple sclerosis. The TCR comes from a female donor with multiple sclerosis, enrolled in a pregnancy study. V and J are TRBV30 and TRBJ1-4; D gene unclear. This specimen consisted of CD4+ T cells from peripheral blood mononuclear cells, obtained in the first trimester of pregnancy. CDR3 in DNA: TGTGCCTGGAGTGTATCAGGAAGCGGCGAAAAACTGTTTTTT. Amino acid sequence: CAWSVSGSGEKLFF.